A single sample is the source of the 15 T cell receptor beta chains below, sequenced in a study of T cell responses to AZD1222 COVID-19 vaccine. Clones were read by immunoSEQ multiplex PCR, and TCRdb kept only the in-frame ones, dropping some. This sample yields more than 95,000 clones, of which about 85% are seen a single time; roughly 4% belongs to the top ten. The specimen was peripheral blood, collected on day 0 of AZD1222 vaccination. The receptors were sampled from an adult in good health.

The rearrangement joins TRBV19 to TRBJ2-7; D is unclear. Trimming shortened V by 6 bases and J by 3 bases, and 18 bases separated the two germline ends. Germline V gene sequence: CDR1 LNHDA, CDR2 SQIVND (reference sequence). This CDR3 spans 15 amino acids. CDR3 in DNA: TGTGCCAGTAGCGGGTTCGCCGAGACAAGCTACGAGCAGTACTTC. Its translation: CASSGFAETSYEQYF.

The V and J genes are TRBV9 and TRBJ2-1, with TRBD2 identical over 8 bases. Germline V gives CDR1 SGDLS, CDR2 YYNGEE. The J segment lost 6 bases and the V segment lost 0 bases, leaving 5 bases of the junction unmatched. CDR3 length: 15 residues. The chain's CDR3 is CASSVAAGGPNEQFF. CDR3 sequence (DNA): TGTGCCAGCAGCGTAGCGGCGGGAGGACCCAATGAGCAGTTCTTC.

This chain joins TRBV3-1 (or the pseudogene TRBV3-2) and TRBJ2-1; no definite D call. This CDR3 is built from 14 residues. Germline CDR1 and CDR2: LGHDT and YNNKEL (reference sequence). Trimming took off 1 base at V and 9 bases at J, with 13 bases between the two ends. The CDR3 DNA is TGTGCCAGCAGCCAAGTCGGCTCTCTTCTTGAGCAGTTCTTC. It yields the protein CASSQVGSLLEQFF.

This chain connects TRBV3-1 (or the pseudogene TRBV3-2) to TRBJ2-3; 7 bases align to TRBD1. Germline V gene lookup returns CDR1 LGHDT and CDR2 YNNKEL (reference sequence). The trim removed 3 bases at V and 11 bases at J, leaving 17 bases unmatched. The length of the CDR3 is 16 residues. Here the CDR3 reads CASSQDAGTVRCGQYF. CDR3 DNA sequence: TGTGCCAGCAGCCAGGACGCCGGGACAGTACGATGTGGGCAGTATTTT.

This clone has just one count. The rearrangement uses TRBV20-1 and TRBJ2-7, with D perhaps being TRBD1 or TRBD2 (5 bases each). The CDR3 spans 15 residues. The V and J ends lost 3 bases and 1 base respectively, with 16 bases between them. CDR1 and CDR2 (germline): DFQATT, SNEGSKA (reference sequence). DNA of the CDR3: TGCAGTGCTAGTAGTCCGCAGGGACCTTCCTACGAGCAGTACTTC. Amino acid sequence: CSASSPQGPSYEQYF.

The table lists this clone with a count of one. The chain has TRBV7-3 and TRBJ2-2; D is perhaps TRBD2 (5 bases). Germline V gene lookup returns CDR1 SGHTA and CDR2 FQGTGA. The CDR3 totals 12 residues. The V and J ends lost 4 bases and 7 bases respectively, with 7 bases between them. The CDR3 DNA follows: TGTGCCAGCAGCTCGCGGGTCGGGGAGCTGTTTTTT. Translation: CASSSRVGELFF.

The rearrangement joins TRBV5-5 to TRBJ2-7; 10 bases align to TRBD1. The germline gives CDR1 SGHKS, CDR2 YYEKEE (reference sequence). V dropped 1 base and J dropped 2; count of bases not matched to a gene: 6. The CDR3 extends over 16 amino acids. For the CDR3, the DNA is TGTGCCAGCAGCTTGCCCCCAGGACAGGGGGCCTACGAGCAGTACTTC. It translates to CASSLPPGQGAYEQYF.

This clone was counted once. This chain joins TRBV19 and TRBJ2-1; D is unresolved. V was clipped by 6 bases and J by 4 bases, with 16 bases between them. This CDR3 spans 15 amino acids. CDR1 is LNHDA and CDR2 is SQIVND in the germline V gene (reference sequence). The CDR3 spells CASSTLGKGYNEQFF. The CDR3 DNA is TGTGCCAGTAGCACCCTGGGAAAGGGATACAATGAGCAGTTCTTC.

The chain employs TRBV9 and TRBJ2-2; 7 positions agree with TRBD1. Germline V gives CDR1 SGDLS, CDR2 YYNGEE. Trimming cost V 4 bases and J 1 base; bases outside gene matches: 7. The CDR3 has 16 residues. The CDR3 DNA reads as TGTGCCAGCAGCTTCCACCGGGACAGGAACACCGGGGAGCTGTTTTTT. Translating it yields CASSFHRDRNTGELFF.

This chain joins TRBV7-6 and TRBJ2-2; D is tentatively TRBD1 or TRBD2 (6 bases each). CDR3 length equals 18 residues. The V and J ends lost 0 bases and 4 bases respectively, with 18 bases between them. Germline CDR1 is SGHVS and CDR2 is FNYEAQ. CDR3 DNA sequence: TGTGCCAGCAGCTTAGCGCAGGCGACAGGAGCGGGCACCGGGGAGCTGTTTTTT. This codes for CASSLAQATGAGTGELFF.

CDR3 in DNA: TGTGCCAGCAGCCAGGGTGGGTCGGGCAATCAGCCCCAGCATTTT. It is translated as CASSQGGSGNQPQHF. The rearrangement joins TRBV2 to TRBJ1-5; maybe TRBD1 (5 bases). The CDR3 is 15 amino acids. Trimming took off 6 bases at V and 2 bases at J, with 14 bases between the two ends. The germline V gene has CDR1 SNHLY and CDR2 FYNNEI.

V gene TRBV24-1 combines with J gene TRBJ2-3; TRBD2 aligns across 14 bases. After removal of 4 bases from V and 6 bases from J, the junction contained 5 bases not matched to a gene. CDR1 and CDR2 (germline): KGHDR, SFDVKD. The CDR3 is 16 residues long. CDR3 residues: CATSDRLAGGPDTQYF. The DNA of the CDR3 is TGTGCCACCAGTGACAGACTAGCGGGAGGGCCGGATACGCAGTATTTT.

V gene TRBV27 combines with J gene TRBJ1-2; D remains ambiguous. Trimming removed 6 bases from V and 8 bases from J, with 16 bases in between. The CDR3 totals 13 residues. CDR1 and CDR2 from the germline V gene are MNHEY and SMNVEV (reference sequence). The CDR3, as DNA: TGTGCCAGCAGCCCAAGTCGGGTCCGCGGCTACACCTTC. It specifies CASSPSRVRGYTF.

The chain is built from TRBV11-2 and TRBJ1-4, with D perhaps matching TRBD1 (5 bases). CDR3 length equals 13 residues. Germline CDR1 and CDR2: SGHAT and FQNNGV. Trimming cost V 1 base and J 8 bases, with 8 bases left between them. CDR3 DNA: TGTGCCAGCAGCTTAGCAGGGTACGAAAAACTGTTTTTT. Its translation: CASSLAGYEKLFF.

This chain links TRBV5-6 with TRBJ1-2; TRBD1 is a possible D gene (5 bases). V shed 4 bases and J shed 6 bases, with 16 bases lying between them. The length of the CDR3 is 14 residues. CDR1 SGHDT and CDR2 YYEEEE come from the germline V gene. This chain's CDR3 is CASSLRSWDDGYTF. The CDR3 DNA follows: TGTGCCAGCAGCCTAAGGTCCTGGGACGATGGCTACACCTTC.